The source of this T cell receptor (beta chain) is a study of beta chain features in type 1 diabetes. cDNA synthesis used the whole RNA isolate, giving expressed TCRB sequences. Profiling relied on immunoSEQ multiplex PCR, and the TCRdb table lists in-frame clones only, not all of them. The repertoire holds around 150,000 clones, with 6.5% to 8.5% as singletons. The germline CDR1 and CDR2 sequences are LNHNV and YYDKDF (reference sequence). Trimming left V 2 bases short and J 3 bases short, with 11 bases between. This CDR3 spans 14 amino acids. This clone showed up many times. This clonotype was obtained from a woman aged 25 to 39 in good health. The sequenced sample consisted of central memory CD4+ T cells from blood. V usage is TRBV15 and J usage is TRBJ2-7; TRBD2 is a possible D gene (6 bases). CDR3 sequence: CATSRTDSGYEQYF. The CDR3 DNA sequence: TGTGCCACCAGCAGAACTGATAGCGGCTACGAGCAGTACTTC.